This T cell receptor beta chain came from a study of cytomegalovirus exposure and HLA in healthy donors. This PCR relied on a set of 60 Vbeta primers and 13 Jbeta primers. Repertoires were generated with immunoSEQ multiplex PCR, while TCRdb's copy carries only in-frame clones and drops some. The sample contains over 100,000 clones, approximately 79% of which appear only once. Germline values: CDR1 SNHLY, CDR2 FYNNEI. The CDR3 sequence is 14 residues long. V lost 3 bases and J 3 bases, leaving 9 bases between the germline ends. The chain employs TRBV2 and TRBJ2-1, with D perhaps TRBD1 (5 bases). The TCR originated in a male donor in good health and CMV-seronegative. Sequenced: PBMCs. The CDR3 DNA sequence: TGTGCCAGCAGTGATCAGGGAAGCTACAATGAGCAGTTCTTC. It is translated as CASSDQGSYNEQFF.